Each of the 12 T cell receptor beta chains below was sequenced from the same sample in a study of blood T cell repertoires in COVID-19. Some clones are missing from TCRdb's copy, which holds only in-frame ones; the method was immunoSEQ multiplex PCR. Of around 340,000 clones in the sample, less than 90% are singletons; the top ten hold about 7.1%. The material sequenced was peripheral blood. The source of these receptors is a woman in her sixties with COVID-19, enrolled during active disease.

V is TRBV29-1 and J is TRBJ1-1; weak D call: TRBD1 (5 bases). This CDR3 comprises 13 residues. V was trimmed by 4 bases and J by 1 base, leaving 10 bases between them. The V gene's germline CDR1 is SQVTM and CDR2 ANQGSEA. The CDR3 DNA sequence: TGCAGCGTTGTCAGGGACTGGAACACTGAAGCTTTCTTT. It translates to CSVVRDWNTEAFF.

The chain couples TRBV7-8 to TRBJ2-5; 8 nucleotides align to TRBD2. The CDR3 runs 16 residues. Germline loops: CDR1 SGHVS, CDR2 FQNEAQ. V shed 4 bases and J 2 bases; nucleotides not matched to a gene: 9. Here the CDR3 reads CASSSQLAAMQETQYF. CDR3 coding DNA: TGTGCCAGCAGCTCTCAACTAGCGGCAATGCAAGAGACCCAGTACTTC.

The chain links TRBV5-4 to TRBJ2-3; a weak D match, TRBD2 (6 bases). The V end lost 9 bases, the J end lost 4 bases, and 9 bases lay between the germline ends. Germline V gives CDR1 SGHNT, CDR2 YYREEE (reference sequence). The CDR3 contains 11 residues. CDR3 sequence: CANGGADTQYF. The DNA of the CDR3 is TGTGCCAACGGGGGAGCAGATACGCAGTATTTT.

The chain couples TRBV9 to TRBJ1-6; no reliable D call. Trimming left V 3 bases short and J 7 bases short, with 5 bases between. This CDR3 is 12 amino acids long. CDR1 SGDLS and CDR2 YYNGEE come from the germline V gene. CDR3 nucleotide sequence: TGTGCCAGCAGCGAGAGAAATTCACCCCTCCACTTT. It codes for CASSERNSPLHF.

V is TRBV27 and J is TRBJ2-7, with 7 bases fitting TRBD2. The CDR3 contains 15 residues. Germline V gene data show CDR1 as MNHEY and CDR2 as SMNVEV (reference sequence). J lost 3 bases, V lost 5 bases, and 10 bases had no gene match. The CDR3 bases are TGTGCCAGCAGTCTCCTAGCGACGGGGGGCTACGAGCAGTACTTC. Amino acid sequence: CASSLLATGGYEQYF.

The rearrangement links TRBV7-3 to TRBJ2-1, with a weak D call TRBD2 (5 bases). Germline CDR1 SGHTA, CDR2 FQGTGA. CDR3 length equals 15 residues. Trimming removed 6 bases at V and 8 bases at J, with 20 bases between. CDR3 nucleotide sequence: TGTGCCAGCAGTCCATATATCCCCTCCGGGGATGAGCAGTTCTTC. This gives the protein CASSPYIPSGDEQFF.

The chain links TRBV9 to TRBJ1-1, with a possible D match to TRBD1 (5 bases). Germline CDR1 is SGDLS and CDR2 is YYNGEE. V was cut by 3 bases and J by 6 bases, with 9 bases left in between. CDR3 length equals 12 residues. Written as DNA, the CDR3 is TGTGCCAGCAGCGGGCAGGGCGCTGAAGCTTTCTTT. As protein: CASSGQGAEAFF.

The CDR3 bases are TGTGCCAGTACCACTACCCCTCCCACTGAAGCTTTCTTT. Translation: CASTTTPPTEAFF. This chain links TRBV19 with TRBJ1-1; D uncertain. Germline CDR1 LNHDA, CDR2 SQIVND (reference sequence). The CDR3 is 13 amino acids. Trimming removed 7 bases at V and 4 bases at J, with 13 bases between.

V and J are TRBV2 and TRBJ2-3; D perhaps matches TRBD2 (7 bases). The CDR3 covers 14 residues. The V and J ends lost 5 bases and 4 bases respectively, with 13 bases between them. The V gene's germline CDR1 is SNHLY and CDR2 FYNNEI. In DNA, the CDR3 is TGTGCCAGCAGTTACTGGGGGGGCGCAGATACGCAGTATTTT. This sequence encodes CASSYWGGADTQYF.

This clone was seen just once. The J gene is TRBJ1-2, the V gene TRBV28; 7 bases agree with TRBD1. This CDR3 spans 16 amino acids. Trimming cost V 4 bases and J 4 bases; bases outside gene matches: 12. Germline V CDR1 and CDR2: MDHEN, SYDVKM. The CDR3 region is CASSSQTGESSYGYTF. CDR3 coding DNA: TGTGCCAGCAGTTCCCAAACAGGGGAGAGTTCCTATGGCTACACCTTC.

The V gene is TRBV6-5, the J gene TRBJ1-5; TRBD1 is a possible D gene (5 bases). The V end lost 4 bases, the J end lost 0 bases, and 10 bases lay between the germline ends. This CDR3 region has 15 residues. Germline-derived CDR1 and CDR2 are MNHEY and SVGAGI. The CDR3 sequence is CASSSRGDSNQPQHF. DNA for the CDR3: TGTGCCAGCAGTTCACGGGGGGATAGCAATCAGCCCCAGCATTTT.

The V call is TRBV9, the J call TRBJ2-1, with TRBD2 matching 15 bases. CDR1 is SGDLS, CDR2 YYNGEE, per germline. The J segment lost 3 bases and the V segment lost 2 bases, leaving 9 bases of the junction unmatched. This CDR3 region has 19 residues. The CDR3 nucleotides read TGTGCCAGCAGCGTCGGTGGGACTAGCGGGGGGTCCATCTACAATGAGCAGTTCTTC. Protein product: CASSVGGTSGGSIYNEQFF.